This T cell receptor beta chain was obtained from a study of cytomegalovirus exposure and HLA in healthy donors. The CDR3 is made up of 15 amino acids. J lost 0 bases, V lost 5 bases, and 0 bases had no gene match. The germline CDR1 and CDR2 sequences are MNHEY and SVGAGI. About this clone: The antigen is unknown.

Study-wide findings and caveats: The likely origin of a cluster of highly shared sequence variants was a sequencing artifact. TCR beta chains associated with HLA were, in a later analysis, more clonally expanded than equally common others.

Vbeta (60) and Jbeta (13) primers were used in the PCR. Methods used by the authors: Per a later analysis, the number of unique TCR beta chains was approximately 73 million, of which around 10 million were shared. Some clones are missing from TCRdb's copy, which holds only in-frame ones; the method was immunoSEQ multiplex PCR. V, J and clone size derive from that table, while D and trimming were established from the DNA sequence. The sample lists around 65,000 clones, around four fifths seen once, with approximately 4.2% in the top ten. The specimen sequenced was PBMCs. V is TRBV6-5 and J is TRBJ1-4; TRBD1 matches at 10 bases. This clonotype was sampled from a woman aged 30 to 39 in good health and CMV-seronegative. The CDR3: CASSGQGATNEKLFF. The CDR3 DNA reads TGTGCCAGCAGTGGACAGGGGGCAACTAATGAAAAACTGTTTTTT.